The TCR beta chain under discussion was sequenced for a study of shared clonotypes between healthy human individuals. Germline V gene lookup returns CDR1 SGHRS and CDR2 YFSETQ. There are 13 residues in the CDR3. V gave up 2 bases and J gave up 7 bases, with 9 bases separating them. Generated by immunoSEQ multiplex PCR, the TCRdb table keeps only in-frame clones and is missing some. Of about 2.4 million clones listed, under 95% are singletons. The sequencing sample was made of naive CD4+ T cells from PBMCs. Regarding subset: CD45RA+ positively selected. V is TRBV5-1 and J is TRBJ2-2; D remains unclear. The sequence derives from a man aged 18 to 29 in good health. Some clones in this sample may be carry-over from other donors' samples. The CDR3 region is CASSLNIDGELFF. The CDR3 DNA reads TGCGCCAGCAGCTTAAACATAGACGGGGAGCTGTTTTTT.